These T cell receptor beta chains were read from a single sample in a study of cytomegalovirus exposure and HLA in healthy donors. Repertoires were generated with immunoSEQ multiplex PCR, while TCRdb's copy carries only in-frame clones and drops some. Here the sample spans 100,000 or so clones, about 13% being singletons. The specimen was PBMCs. These receptors all come from a man between 40 and 49 years old in good health and CMV-seropositive. Both conserved end residues are part of each CDR3. Each record gives: J gene, V gene, CDR3 protein.

TRBJ2-3,TRBV5-4,CASSLGGEWGADTQYF
TRBJ2-1,TRBV19,CASRDLGYNEQFF
TRBJ2-3,TRBV28,CASRPQDHSTDTQYF
TRBJ2-5,TRBV29-1,CSVVIYQETQYF
TRBJ1-5,TRBV2,CASSENGSNQPQHF
TRBJ1-2,TRBV7-8,CASSPGVSFYGYTF
TRBJ1-1,TRBV19,CASSGTGHPNTEAFF
TRBJ1-2,TRBV6-1,CASSEGWMEYGYTF
TRBJ2-2,TRBV10-2,CASRFSGFGELFF
TRBJ2-3,TRBV5-1,CAREPPAGGPGDTQYF
TRBJ1-2,TRBV5-1,CASSRFGTGEHGYTF
TRBJ2-3,TRBV5-6,CASRRVRASRTDTQYF
TRBJ2-7,TRBV29-1,CSVGKGARDEQYF
TRBJ2-7,TRBV29-1,CSVFGLAGENEQYF
TRBJ2-2,TRBV9,CASSVGQNTGELFF
TRBJ2-4,TRBV7-2,CASSLAGGSGQNIQYF
TRBJ2-1,TRBV5-1,CASSPGTSGRAVNEQFF
TRBJ2-1,TRBV7-8,CASILGGLVSYNEQFF
TRBJ2-7,TRBV7-8,CASSLGRDGYEQYF
TRBJ2-5,TRBV18,CASSSFTGTQETQYF
TRBJ2-1,TRBV7-7,CASSLGLAGNNEQFF
TRBJ2-7,TRBV28,CASSSGTVYEQYF
TRBJ2-2,TRBV6-5,CASRPSGSNTGELFF
TRBJ1-5,TRBV19,CASSIVNQPQHF
TRBJ2-3,TRBV14,CASSQGLARGTDTQYF
TRBJ2-4,TRBV5-1,CASSLGGGGSSDIQYF
TRBJ1-5,TRBV27,CARSLFGEQPQHF
TRBJ2-5,TRBV29-1,CSVDETGDETQYF
TRBJ2-1,TRBV20-1,CSVSSNEQFF
TRBJ2-5,TRBV28,CASSQDAGTSGRREYF
TRBJ2-3,TRBV5-5,CASTMGTSGTDTQYF
TRBJ1-4,TRBV10-3,CAISPDREGEKLFF
TRBJ2-3,TRBV19,CASSISSSTDTQYF
TRBJ2-5,TRBV7-6,CASSLTGGWETQYF
TRBJ1-3,TRBV6-1,CASSVWDRVGNTIYF
TRBJ1-3,TRBV9,CASSGPPVNTIYF
TRBJ2-2,TRBV7-2,CASSLNSGRNSGELFF
TRBJ2-7,TRBV7-8,CASSLVGDRAYEQYF
TRBJ1-5,TRBV4-1,CASSQEGQGTQPQHF
TRBJ2-7,TRBV4-1,CASSQERGGSYEQYF